This T cell receptor (beta chain) was captured in a study of blood T cells in healthy people across ages. Next came a second PCR, run for about 7 to 12 cycles, which used a sample-barcoded 5' primer along with a J-beta primer mix. Every cDNA was tagged by a template-switch adaptor with 12 random nucleotides. TCRdb reanalysed the 5' RACE reads using MiXCR and keeps one entry per CDR3 protein. The sample lists more than 900,000 distinct CDR3 sequences, around 25% occurring once. CDR1 ENHRY and CDR2 SYGVKD come from the germline V gene. This CDR3 spans 13 amino acids. Separately, the same data were catalogued under a study of T cells of mothers and their children. That source reports: A few healthy Caucasian mothers, along with their six children, served as the donors. No clones detected were persistent microchimeric T cell clones.

The source of this sequence is a girl aged 2-10 years in good health. The sample comprised blood. The genes are TRBV10-3 and TRBJ2-1, with D possibly matching TRBD1 (5 bases). Matching the DNA end better, TRBJ2-5 makes the J call doubtful. In nucleotides, the CDR3 is TGTGCCATCAGTGTGACAGTTGAAGAGACCCAGTACTTC. Translating gives CAISVTVEETQYF.